This TCR beta chain was found in a study of T cell responses to AZD1222 COVID-19 vaccine. Study details: The study pooled second doses at about 4 or about 12 weeks. Study conclusions and caveats: No day 14 peak samples; only post-peak repertoires were characterized. Of spike-specific TCRs, nearly half reportedly target regions left unmutated in variants. At study baseline, merely six AZD1222 recipients were seropositive.

The CDR3 is 15 amino acids. Germline V gene sequence: CDR1 SNHLY, CDR2 FYNNEI. The V and J ends lost 2 bases and 8 bases, in that order; junction bases with no gene match: 5. Profiling relied on immunoSEQ multiplex PCR, and the TCRdb table lists in-frame clones only, not all of them. Of under 150,000 clones in the sample, 90% were seen once. This clone was picked up a small number of times. Its antigen remains unknown. The V gene is TRBV2, the J gene TRBJ1-6, with 8 bases identical to TRBD1. The receptor was derived from an adult in good health. The specimen comprised peripheral blood, sampled on day 0 of AZD1222 vaccination. The CDR3 DNA sequence: TGTGCCAGCAGTGAATTTACAGGGGGAGATTCACCCCTCCACTTT. Translated: CASSEFTGGDSPLHF.